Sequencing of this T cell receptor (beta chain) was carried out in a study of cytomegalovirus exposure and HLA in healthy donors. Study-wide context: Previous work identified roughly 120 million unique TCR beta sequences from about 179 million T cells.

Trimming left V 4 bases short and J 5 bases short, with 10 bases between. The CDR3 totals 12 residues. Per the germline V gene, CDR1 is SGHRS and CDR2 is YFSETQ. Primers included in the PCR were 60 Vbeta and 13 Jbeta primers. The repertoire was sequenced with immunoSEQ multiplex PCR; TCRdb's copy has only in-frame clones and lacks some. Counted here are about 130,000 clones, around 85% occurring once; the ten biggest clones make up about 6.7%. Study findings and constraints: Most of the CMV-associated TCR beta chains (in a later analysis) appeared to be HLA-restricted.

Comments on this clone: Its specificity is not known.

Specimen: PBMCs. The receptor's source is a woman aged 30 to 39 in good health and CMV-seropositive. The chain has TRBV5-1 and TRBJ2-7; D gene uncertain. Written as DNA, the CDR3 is TGCGCCAGCAGCCTTTCCCCCCACGAGCAGTACTTC. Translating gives CASSLSPHEQYF.